These 8 T cell receptor beta chains originate from one sample sequenced in a study of T cells expressing NK-cell markers (TCRdb year 2020). The library was prepared using 5' RACE. These reads were obtained on an Illumina HiSeq 2000. Each CDR3 protein sequence appears as one entry after TCRdb reprocessed the reads, and no DNA is included. The sample has about half a million distinct CDR3 sequences on record. The ten largest clones take up around 1.4% of the sample. Sample: blood T cells: a sorted CD56 or NKG2C T cell subset, CD4+ or CD8+ T cells, or bulk PBMC T cells (not recorded which). Receptors originate from a woman aged 45 to 65 in good health. Donor details come from another sample of the same person, matched by shared clones.

V is TRBV11-2 and J is TRBJ1-1; TCRdb returns TRBD1, unconfirmable since there is no DNA. CDR3 length: 16 residues. Germline V gives CDR1 SGHAT, CDR2 FQNNGV. CDR3 sequence reads: CASSLRQGAMRTEAFF.

The chain joins TRBV6-1 to TRBJ2-1; TCRdb selects TRBD2, and the lack of DNA leaves this call unchecked. This CDR3 contains 16 residues. Germline CDR1 MNHNS, CDR2 SASEGT. The CDR3 spells CASSQRTSGLGNEQFF.

V usage is TRBV7-9 and J usage is TRBJ2-3; TCRdb reports TRBD2, a call that lacks DNA to check it against. The germline V gene has CDR1 SEHNR and CDR2 FQNEAQ (reference sequence). The CDR3 length is 14 residues. The CDR3 protein is CASSHPGRGDTQYF.

This chain uses TRBV30 with TRBJ2-1; the D gene TCRdb calls, TRBD2, cannot be checked with no DNA. The CDR3 covers 13 residues. Germline-derived CDR1 and CDR2 are GTSNPN and SVGIG (reference sequence). The CDR3 is CAWMASGTNEQFF. The entire variable domain, with the rest obtained from reference TRBV30 and TRBJ2-1, is as follows: SQTIHQWPATLVQPVGSPLSLECTVEGTSNPNLYWYRQAAGRGLQLLFYSVGIGQISSEVPQNLSASRPQDRQFILSSKKLLLSDSGFYLCAWMASGTNEQFFGPGTRLTVL.

The J gene is TRBJ2-2, the V gene TRBV12-3 or TRBV12-4; TCRdb's D call, TRBD2, is unchecked because there is no DNA. The CDR3 consists of 15 residues. The CDR3: CASSLLAGNTGELFF.

The V and J genes are TRBV6-5 and TRBJ1-1. Germline V gives CDR1 MNHEY, CDR2 SVGAGI. This CDR3 spans 15 amino acids. The CDR3 here is CASSFIRTGNTEAFF.

The V call is TRBV29-1, the J call TRBJ2-5; the TCRdb D gene call, TRBD1, has no DNA to confirm it. The CDR3 totals 13 residues. CDR1 and CDR2 from the germline V gene are SQVTM and ANQGSEA. This CDR3 reads CSVDQSRAETQYF.

The genes are TRBV5-1 and TRBJ2-4; the D gene TCRdb calls, TRBD2, cannot be checked with no DNA. CDR3 length: 13 residues. The V gene's germline CDR1 is SGHRS and CDR2 YFSETQ. The CDR3 reads CASSRGGLNIQYF.